These 12 T cell receptor beta chains share one sample of origin, sequenced in a study of blood T cell repertoires in COVID-19. The assay was immunoSEQ multiplex PCR, and TCRdb's table has in-frame clones only and misses some. The sample yields 100,000 to 150,000 clones, roughly 85% seen once. Sequencing was performed on peripheral blood. Receptors were obtained from a man older than 75 with active or convalescent COVID-19.

The CDR3 nucleotides read TGCGCCAGCAGCTTGGATCGGGGAGGCACTGAAGCTTTCTTT. This codes for CASSLDRGGTEAFF. The gene calls are TRBV5-1 and TRBJ1-1, with no clear D. The CDR3 contains 14 residues. Germline CDR1 and CDR2: SGHRS and YFSETQ. V was shortened by 0 bases and J by 4 bases, with 10 bases between the two germline ends.

The V gene is TRBV6-2 or TRBV6-3, the J gene TRBJ2-1; possibly TRBD2 for D (6 bases). V was trimmed by 0 bases and J by 8 bases, leaving 17 bases between them. The germline CDR1 and CDR2 sequences are MNHEY and SVGEGT. CDR3 length equals 16 residues. The CDR3 spells CASSYSISGGLHEQFF. The CDR3 DNA sequence: TGTGCCAGCAGTTACTCGATTAGCGGAGGCCTCCATGAGCAGTTCTTC.

V gene TRBV7-9 combines with J gene TRBJ2-4; 7 bases line up with TRBD1. Losses at the gene ends were 2 bases for V and 8 bases for J; bases not matched to a gene: 6. Germline V gene data show CDR1 as SEHNR and CDR2 as FQNEAQ (reference sequence). The CDR3 spans 14 residues. The CDR3 sequence is CASSLQGVGDIQYF. The CDR3 nucleotides read TGTGCCAGCAGCTTACAGGGGGTTGGGGACATTCAGTACTTC.

The genes are TRBV5-4 and TRBJ2-1; 9 positions match TRBD1. The CDR3 has 16 amino acids. Trimming cost V 5 bases and J 3 bases; bases outside gene matches: 9. Germline V gene data show CDR1 as SGHNT and CDR2 as YYREEE (reference sequence). CDR3 sequence reads: CASSRGDRGDYNEQFF. The CDR3 coding sequence is TGTGCCAGCAGTAGGGGCGACAGGGGGGACTACAATGAGCAGTTCTTC.

V usage is TRBV29-1 and J usage is TRBJ1-1, with 8 nucleotides matching TRBD1. CDR3 length: 13 residues. Germline assignment: CDR1 SQVTM and CDR2 ANQGSEA. The V and J ends lost 7 bases and 2 bases, in that order; junction bases with no gene match: 6. Written as DNA, the CDR3 is TGCAGCGCTAAGGACAGGGTCAACACTGAAGCTTTCTTT. It encodes CSAKDRVNTEAFF.

The chain joins TRBV6-2 or TRBV6-3 to TRBJ2-7; D is perhaps TRBD1 (6 bases). CDR1 MNHEY and CDR2 SVGEGT come from the germline V gene. This CDR3 is 15 amino acids long. Trimming left V 2 bases short and J 7 bases short, with 18 bases between. Written as DNA, the CDR3 is TGTGCCAGCAGTTACCCACAGGGAACTGCTAGGGAGCAGTACTTC. Translating gives CASSYPQGTAREQYF.

This sequence joins TRBV10-3 and TRBJ1-6; TRBD1 agrees at 8 bases. J was trimmed by 0 bases and V by 4 bases; bases with no gene match: 8. This CDR3 is built from 18 residues. Germline CDR1 reads ENHRY; CDR2 reads SYGVKD. The chain's CDR3 is CAISAGTGPSSYNSPLHF. CDR3 nucleotide sequence: TGTGCCATCAGTGCCGGGACAGGCCCGAGCTCCTATAATTCACCCCTCCACTTT.

The chain employs TRBV5-6 and TRBJ1-4; a weak D match, TRBD1 (5 bases). The CDR3 sequence is 14 residues long. V lost 5 bases to trimming and J lost 8 bases, with 16 bases between them. The germline CDR1 and CDR2 sequences are SGHDT and YYEEEE. CDR3 sequence reads: CASSFAGVREKLFF. For the CDR3, the DNA is TGTGCCAGCAGTTTTGCGGGGGTTAGAGAAAAACTGTTTTTT.

There are a few counts of this clone. The chain uses TRBV12-3 or TRBV12-4 and TRBJ1-2, with 8 bases matching TRBD1. The CDR3 consists of 13 residues. Germline trimming cut 6 bases from V and 4 bases from J; bases unmatched to any gene: 4. The CDR3 sequence: CASRAGGIYGYTF. The CDR3 DNA is TGTGCCAGCAGGGCAGGGGGCATCTATGGCTACACCTTC.

This chain joins TRBV18 and TRBJ1-2; 7 bases are shared with TRBD1. The germline V gene encodes CDR1 KGHSH and CDR2 LQKENI. Unmatched junction bases numbered 7, after V lost 4 bases and J lost 2 bases. The CDR3 totals 15 residues. The CDR3 DNA sequence: TGTGCCAGCTCACAGGCCCGGGACAGCAACTATGGCTACACCTTC. Its protein product is CASSQARDSNYGYTF.

The chain is built from TRBV3-1 (or the pseudogene TRBV3-2) and TRBJ1-3; D not certain. The V end lost 5 bases, the J end lost 0 bases, and 8 bases lay between the germline ends. CDR1 and CDR2 from the germline V gene are LGHDT and YNNKEL (reference sequence). This CDR3 spans 14 amino acids. The CDR3 reads CASSAHDSGNTIYF. The CDR3 DNA reads as TGTGCCAGCAGCGCACACGACTCTGGAAACACCATATATTTT.

This clone was seen just once. The chain combines TRBV7-6 with TRBJ1-2; D is unclear. V shed 5 bases and J shed 2 bases, with 12 bases lying between them. Germline loops: CDR1 SGHVS, CDR2 FNYEAQ. This CDR3 has 14 residues. In DNA, the CDR3 is TGTGCCAGCAGCCCCAATACATTAAACTATGGCTACACCTTC. It translates to CASSPNTLNYGYTF. Combining the CDR3 with reference TRBV7-6 and TRBJ1-2 gives the whole variable domain GAGVSQSPRYKVTKRGQDVALRCDPISGHVSLYWYRQALGQGPEFLTYFNYEAQQDKSGLPNDRFSAERPEGSISTLTIQRTEQRDSAMYRCASSPNTLNYGYTFGSGTRLTVV.